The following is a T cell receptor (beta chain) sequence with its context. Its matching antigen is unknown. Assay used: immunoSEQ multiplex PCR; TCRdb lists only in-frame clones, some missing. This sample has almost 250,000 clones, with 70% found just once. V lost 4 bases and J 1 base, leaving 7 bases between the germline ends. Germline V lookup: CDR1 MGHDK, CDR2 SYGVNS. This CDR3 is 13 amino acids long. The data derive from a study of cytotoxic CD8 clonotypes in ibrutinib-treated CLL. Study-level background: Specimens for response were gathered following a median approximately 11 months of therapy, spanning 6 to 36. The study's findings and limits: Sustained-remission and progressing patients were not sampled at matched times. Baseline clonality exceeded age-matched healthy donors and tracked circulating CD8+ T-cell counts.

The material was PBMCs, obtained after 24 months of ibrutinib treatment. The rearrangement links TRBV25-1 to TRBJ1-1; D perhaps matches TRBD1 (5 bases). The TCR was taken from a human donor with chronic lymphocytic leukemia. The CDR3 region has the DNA TGTGCCAGCAGTGTTACAGGGAACACTGAAGCTTTCTTT. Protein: CASSVTGNTEAFF.